This T cell receptor (beta chain) appears in the sequencing data of a study of blood T cell repertoires in COVID-19. About the study: Acute and convalescent COVID-19 samples came from the United States, Italy and Spain. The cDNA or gDNA used as material had been derived from T cells, B-cell-depleted T cells, or PBMCs.

While infection was still active, Seattle patients were enrolled and then followed longitudinally. The authors' processing: Nucleated cell counts were estimated from reference gene primer amplification. Clones were sequenced by immunoSEQ multiplex PCR, and TCRdb holds only the in-frame ones, with some missing. V and J calls and clone size are as listed in that table; D and trimming were resolved from the DNA. The repertoire includes approximately 170,000 clones, roughly four fifths of them detected once, and approximately 8% sits in the top ten. The CDR3 is 14 residues long. The germline V and J ends were trimmed by 5 bases and 3 bases, with 10 bases remaining between them. From germline, CDR1 is MNHEY and CDR2 SMNVEV (reference sequence). In this sample, this clone turned up a few times.

Sequencing input: peripheral blood. The sequence was collected from a woman in her 70s with COVID-19, enrolled during active disease. The V gene is TRBV27, the J gene TRBJ2-2, with D possibly TRBD1 on 5 matching bases. The CDR3 spells CASSQGAYTGELFF. DNA of the CDR3: TGTGCCAGCAGTCAAGGGGCCTACACCGGGGAGCTGTTTTTT.